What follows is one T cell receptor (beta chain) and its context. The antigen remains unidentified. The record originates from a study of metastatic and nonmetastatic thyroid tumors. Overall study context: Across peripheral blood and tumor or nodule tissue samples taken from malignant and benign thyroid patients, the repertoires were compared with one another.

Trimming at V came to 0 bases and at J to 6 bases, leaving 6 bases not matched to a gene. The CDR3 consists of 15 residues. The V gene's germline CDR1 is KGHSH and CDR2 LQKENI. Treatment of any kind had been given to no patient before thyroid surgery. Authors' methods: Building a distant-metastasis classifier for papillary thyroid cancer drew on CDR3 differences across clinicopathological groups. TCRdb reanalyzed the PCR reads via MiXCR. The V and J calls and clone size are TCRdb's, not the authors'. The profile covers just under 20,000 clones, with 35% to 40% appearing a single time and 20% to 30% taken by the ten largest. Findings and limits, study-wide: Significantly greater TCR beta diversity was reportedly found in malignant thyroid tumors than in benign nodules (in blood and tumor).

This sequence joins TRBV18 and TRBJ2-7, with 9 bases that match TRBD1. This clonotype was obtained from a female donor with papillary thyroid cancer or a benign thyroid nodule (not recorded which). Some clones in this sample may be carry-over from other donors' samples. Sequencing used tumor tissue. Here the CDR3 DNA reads TGTGCCAGCTCACCACCTCGGACAGGGGTTTTCGAGCAGTACTTC. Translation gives CASSPPRTGVFEQYF.